These 31 T cell receptor beta chains were sequenced from one sample in a study of T cells after yellow fever vaccination. MiXCR, applied by TCRdb to the 5' RACE reads, yields one record per CDR3 protein. The repertoire holds 400,000 or so distinct CDR3 sequences, around 6.4% seen once, with 15% in the top ten. Sample: PBMCs, taken 5 days after the yellow fever booster vaccination. The receptors stem from a man aged 25-45 years who received the YFV17D yellow fever vaccine.

The sample holds many counts of this clonotype. The chain links TRBV29-1 to TRBJ2-3; 8 bases map to TRBD2. V lost 0 bases to trimming and J lost 4 bases; unmatched junction nucleotides: 3. Germline V gene sequence: CDR1 SQVTM, CDR2 ANQGSEA. This CDR3 is built from 14 residues. The CDR3 coding sequence is TGCAGCGTTGAAGACGCTAGCGGGTCAGATACGCAGTATTTT. It is translated as CSVEDASGSDTQYF.

Many counts were recorded for this clonotype. V gene TRBV27 combines with J gene TRBJ2-2; no reliable D call. Germline CDR1 reads MNHEY; CDR2 reads SMNVEV (reference sequence). The CDR3 is 12 amino acids. V gave up 3 bases and J gave up 7 bases, with 6 bases separating them. The CDR3 sequence is CASSLSVGELFF. CDR3 DNA: TGTGCCAGCAGTTTGTCTGTCGGGGAGCTGTTTTTT.

This clonotype was seen at least ten times. J is TRBJ2-3 and V is TRBV5-6; D remains ambiguous. The germline CDR1 and CDR2 sequences are SGHDT and YYEEEE. Trimming shortened V by 0 bases and J by 3 bases, and 14 bases separated the two germline ends. The CDR3 totals 16 residues. The CDR3 nucleotides are TGTGCCAGCAGCTTGGTGGCTAGGGTGGGGACAGATACGCAGTATTTT. Translated: CASSLVARVGTDTQYF.

This clonotype was detected only a few times. The V and J genes are TRBV19 and TRBJ2-7; D may be TRBD1 or TRBD2 (5 bases each). The CDR3 spans 15 residues. The germline V gene encodes CDR1 LNHDA and CDR2 SQIVND (reference sequence). V was shortened by 6 bases and J by 3 bases, with 18 bases between the two germline ends. The CDR3, as DNA: TGTGCCAGTAGCCACGCCGGGACCGTCATCTACGAGCAGTACTTC. This translates into CASSHAGTVIYEQYF.

This clonotype turned up a few times. The chain recombines TRBV28 with TRBJ2-3; D is tentatively TRBD1 or TRBD2 (5 bases each). The germline gives CDR1 MDHEN, CDR2 SYDVKM. The CDR3 has 14 residues. Between the trimmed V and J ends, which lost 4 bases and 1 base, there was a span of 9 bases. The CDR3 nucleotides are TGTGCCAGCAGTTCAGGGCGGGGCACAGATACGCAGTATTTT. It yields the protein CASSSGRGTDTQYF.

This clonotype was counted many times. V gene TRBV24-1 combines with J gene TRBJ2-3; 9 bases line up with TRBD2. Looked up from germline, CDR1 is KGHDR and CDR2 is SFDVKD. J was trimmed by 4 bases and V by 5 bases; bases with no gene match: 9. The CDR3 runs to 16 residues. CDR3 nucleotides: TGTGCCACCAGTGGGACTAAGCGGGAGGAGGCAGATACGCAGTATTTT. This translates into CATSGTKREEADTQYF.

This clonotype was observed at least ten times. CDR3 region: CASSPQGVRETQYF. Here the CDR3 DNA reads TGTGCCAGCAGTCCTCAGGGAGTCCGGGAGACCCAGTACTTC. This chain connects TRBV25-1 to TRBJ2-5; D may match TRBD1 or TRBD2 (5 bases each). CDR1 is MGHDK and CDR2 is SYGVNS in the germline V gene. This CDR3 contains 14 residues. V lost 5 bases, J lost 5 bases, and 15 bases lay in between.

The rearrangement joins TRBV9 to TRBJ2-3; D remains ambiguous. V shed 1 base and J shed 5 bases, with 11 bases lying between them. CDR1 is SGDLS, CDR2 YYNGEE, per germline. The CDR3 consists of 14 residues. The CDR3 region is CASSVTGGVDTQYF. The CDR3 coding sequence is TGTGCCAGCAGCGTAACTGGTGGTGTAGATACGCAGTATTTT.

There are many counts of this clonotype. This chain uses TRBV6-1 with TRBJ1-1; D is unresolved. CDR1 and CDR2 from the germline V gene are MNHNS and SASEGT. This CDR3 spans 13 amino acids. The germline V and J ends were trimmed by 7 bases and 7 bases, with 16 bases remaining between them. CDR3: CASTRAASNEAFF. DNA of the CDR3: TGTGCCAGCACACGTGCGGCCAGCAATGAAGCTTTCTTT.

The V gene is TRBV12-3 or TRBV12-4, the J gene TRBJ2-1, with a tentative D call TRBD1 (6 bases). The length of the CDR3 is 18 residues. Trimming removed 7 bases at V and 0 bases at J, with 22 bases between. The CDR3 region is CASTFVGIPRGSYNEQFF. The CDR3 DNA is TGTGCCAGCACTTTCGTAGGTATCCCCAGGGGCTCCTACAATGAGCAGTTCTTC.

This clonotype showed up many times. This sequence joins TRBV7-7 and TRBJ2-2, with unresolved D. Deletions cut 8 bases from V and 4 bases from J, with 20 bases between. CDR3 length: 16 amino acids. Germline loops: CDR1 SSHAT, CDR2 FNYEAQ (reference sequence). The CDR3 coding sequence is TGTGCCAGCGGGATTATTGTGGGATCGTCCACCGGGGAGCTGTTTTTT. This codes for CASGIIVGSSTGELFF.

Many counts were recorded for this clonotype. An end of the junction does not agree with germline; a read error may underlie this. The chain has TRBV7-7 and TRBJ2-2; a possible D gene is TRBD1 (6 bases). In germline, CDR1 is SSHAT, CDR2 FNYEAQ (reference sequence). The CDR3 runs 16 residues. The CDR3 DNA sequence: TGTGCTAGCAGAGGCAATATAGGGGGACACACCGGGGAGCTGTTTTTT. It is translated as CASRGNIGGHTGELFF. Filled out from reference TRBV7-7 and TRBJ2-2, the complete variable domain reads GAGVSQSPRYKVTKRGQDVTLRCDPISSHATLYWYQQALGQGPEFLTYFNYEAQPDKSGLPSDRFSAERPEGSISTLTIQRTEQRDSAMYRCASRGNIGGHTGELFFGEGSRLTVL.

This clonotype was seen many times. This chain connects TRBV7-6 to TRBJ2-6; D is possibly TRBD1 (6 bases). Trimming removed 1 base at V and 2 bases at J, with 6 bases between. Germline-derived CDR1 and CDR2 are SGHVS and FNYEAQ. CDR3 length equals 15 residues. CDR3 in DNA: TGTGCCAGCAGCTTAGAGGGGGCTGGGGCCAACGTCCTGACTTTC. This codes for CASSLEGAGANVLTF.

This chain uses TRBV24-1 with TRBJ2-4; no clear D. V lost 7 bases to trimming and J lost 3 bases, with 3 bases between them. Germline loops: CDR1 KGHDR, CDR2 SFDVKD. CDR3 length: 11 amino acids. This chain's CDR3 is CATSFKNIQYF. DNA of the CDR3: TGTGCCACCAGCTTCAAAAACATTCAGTACTTC.

This clonotype was seen a few times. The chain carries TRBV7-3 and TRBJ2-3, with TRBD1 identical over 9 bases. From germline, CDR1 is SGHTA and CDR2 FQGTGA. This CDR3 has 15 residues. V trimming: 5 bases; J trimming: 4 bases; junction bases outside the gene matches: 7. The DNA of the CDR3 is TGTGCCAGCAGCCGGGACAGGGATAGTCCAGATACGCAGTATTTT. Translating it yields CASSRDRDSPDTQYF.

This clonotype was detected ten times or more. The J gene is TRBJ2-1, the V gene TRBV5-1; 8 positions match TRBD2. Looked up from germline, CDR1 is SGHRS and CDR2 is YFSETQ. This CDR3 has 14 amino acids. Trimming removed 0 bases from V and 8 bases from J; junction bases left unmatched: 4. CDR3 loop: CASSLGGRGDEQFF. The CDR3 region has the DNA TGCGCCAGCAGCTTGGGCGGGCGGGGGGATGAGCAGTTCTTC.

There are many counts of this clonotype. V is TRBV12-3 or TRBV12-4 and J is TRBJ2-1; D not resolved. The CDR3 has 11 amino acids. Trimming left V 2 bases short and J 10 bases short, with 6 bases between. The CDR3 loop reads CASSLRAEQFF. Here the CDR3 DNA reads TGTGCCAGCAGTTTAAGGGCGGAGCAGTTCTTC.

V usage is TRBV3-1 and J usage is TRBJ2-1, with 7 bases lining up with TRBD2. This CDR3 has 17 residues. The germline V gene encodes CDR1 LGHDT and CDR2 YNNKEL (reference sequence). With V trimmed by 0 bases and J by 2 bases, 7 bases remained unmatched. CDR3 nucleotides: TGTGCCAGCAGCCAAGATTGGGCTAGCGGAGCCTACAATGAGCAGTTCTTC. It encodes CASSQDWASGAYNEQFF.

This clonotype was recorded a few times. The V gene is TRBV20-1, the J gene TRBJ1-2; tentatively, D is TRBD1 (5 bases). V shed 5 bases and J shed 8 bases, with 21 bases lying between them. Germline CDR1 and CDR2: DFQATT and SNEGSKA (reference sequence). This CDR3 region has 14 residues. The CDR3 spells CSAHFRDGSEGYTF. CDR3 nucleotides: TGCAGTGCTCATTTCCGGGACGGTTCGGAAGGCTACACCTTC.

This clonotype was observed many times. The gene calls are TRBV5-6 and TRBJ2-6; D ambiguous. V lost 3 bases and J 2 bases, leaving 9 bases between the germline ends. The CDR3 is 15 amino acids. Germline V CDR1 and CDR2: SGHDT, YYEEEE. The CDR3 reads CASSSPETGANVLTF. DNA for the CDR3: TGTGCCAGCAGCTCTCCAGAGACTGGGGCCAACGTCCTGACTTTC.

Many counts were recorded for this clonotype. The gene calls are TRBV10-3 and TRBJ2-1; D is possibly TRBD1 or TRBD2 (6 bases each). Between the trimmed V and J ends, which lost 7 bases and 7 bases, there was a span of 17 bases. The CDR3 is made up of 14 amino acids. Germline V gene lookup returns CDR1 ENHRY and CDR2 SYGVKD. The CDR3 loop is CAITGGAGENEQFF. For the CDR3, the DNA is TGTGCCATCACCGGAGGGGCAGGGGAAAATGAGCAGTTCTTC.

The table lists this clonotype with many counts. At one of its ends the junction is not consistent with the germline gene, which may arise from a read error. The chain links TRBV12-3 or TRBV12-4 to TRBJ2-7; TRBD1 agrees at 8 bases. The CDR3 consists of 14 residues. CDR3 coding DNA: TGTGCCAGCAATTTAGGACAGGGTTCCTACGAGCAGTACTTC. Protein product: CASNLGQGSYEQYF.

This sequence joins TRBV5-1 and TRBJ2-3, with TRBD2 as a possible D gene (6 bases). Germline CDR1 and CDR2: SGHRS and YFSETQ. CDR3 length: 16 amino acids. The V end was cut by 1 base, the J end by 0 bases, with 12 bases between. The CDR3 bases are TGCGCCAGCAGCTTGAGACGGGAGCTAAGCACAGATACGCAGTATTTT. It is translated as CASSLRRELSTDTQYF.

This clonotype was counted ten times or more. The chain employs TRBV29-1 and TRBJ2-1, with D uncertain. The CDR3 covers 12 residues. V was trimmed by 6 bases and J by 8 bases, leaving 14 bases between them. Germline CDR1 is SQVTM and CDR2 is ANQGSEA. The CDR3 here is CSVEYLGYEQFF. The CDR3, as DNA: TGCAGCGTCGAGTATTTGGGTTATGAGCAGTTCTTC.

This clonotype came up a few times. This chain uses TRBV29-1 with TRBJ2-7, with TRBD1 matching 7 bases. Trimming took 5 bases from V and 2 from J; bases not matched to a gene: 6. The CDR3 has 13 residues. The germline gives CDR1 SQVTM, CDR2 ANQGSEA. CDR3 in amino acids: CSVFDRVPYEQYF. For the CDR3, the DNA is TGCAGCGTTTTTGACAGGGTCCCCTACGAGCAGTACTTC.

The chain is built from TRBV7-2 and TRBJ1-5; D gene unclear. CDR1 SGHTA and CDR2 FQGNSA come from the germline V gene. V lost 1 base to trimming and J lost 4 bases, with 8 bases between them. The CDR3 contains 14 residues. DNA of the CDR3: TGTGCCAGCAGCTTAGTTGAGGAGAATCAGCCCCAGCATTTT. This codes for CASSLVEENQPQHF.

This clonotype was seen at least ten times. This chain joins TRBV5-1 and TRBJ2-1; 9 positions agree with TRBD2. V was clipped by 4 bases and J by 5 bases; unmatched bases: 4. The CDR3 is 14 amino acids. In germline, CDR1 is SGHRS, CDR2 YFSETQ. This CDR3 is CASSTSSGNNEQFF. The CDR3 DNA reads TGCGCCAGCAGCACCTCTAGCGGGAACAATGAGCAGTTCTTC.

This clonotype was counted ten times or more. The CDR3 loop is CASSYSGGSSRSYNEQFF. CDR3 coding DNA: TGTGCCAGCAGTTACTCTGGCGGGTCTAGCAGATCATACAATGAGCAGTTCTTC. The J gene is TRBJ2-1, the V gene TRBV6-2 or TRBV6-3; tentatively, D is TRBD2 (5 bases). Germline V gene sequence: CDR1 MNHEY, CDR2 SVGEGT. The length of the CDR3 is 18 residues. V was shortened by 0 bases and J by 4 bases, with 19 bases between the two germline ends.

This chain links TRBV3-1 with TRBJ2-2, with D perhaps matching TRBD1 (6 bases). This CDR3 spans 16 amino acids. V was trimmed by 3 bases and J by 3 bases, leaving 14 bases between them. The germline CDR1 and CDR2 sequences are LGHDT and YNNKEL (reference sequence). The CDR3, as DNA: TGTGCCAGCAGCCACCGACAGGTTGTTGACACCGGGGAGCTGTTTTTT. Its translation is CASSHRQVVDTGELFF.

This clonotype was seen only a few times. The chain is built from TRBV6-2 or TRBV6-3 and TRBJ2-3; tentatively, D is TRBD2 (6 bases). With 2 bases removed from V and 7 bases from J, the gap between germline ends came to 16 bases. Germline assignment: CDR1 MNHEY and CDR2 SVGEGT. This CDR3 has 15 amino acids. CDR3 loop: CASSYRGILGNTQYF. The CDR3 DNA follows: TGTGCCAGCAGTTACCGCGGGATACTCGGGAATACGCAGTATTTT.

This clonotype was detected many times. The V gene is TRBV11-2, the J gene TRBJ2-5; tentatively, D is TRBD1 (6 bases). Deletions cut 5 bases from V and 3 bases from J, with 10 bases between. Germline values: CDR1 SGHAT, CDR2 FQNNGV. The CDR3 runs to 13 residues. CDR3 nucleotides: TGTGCCAGCAGCAACCGGGACAAAGAGACCCAGTACTTC. Protein sequence: CASSNRDKETQYF.